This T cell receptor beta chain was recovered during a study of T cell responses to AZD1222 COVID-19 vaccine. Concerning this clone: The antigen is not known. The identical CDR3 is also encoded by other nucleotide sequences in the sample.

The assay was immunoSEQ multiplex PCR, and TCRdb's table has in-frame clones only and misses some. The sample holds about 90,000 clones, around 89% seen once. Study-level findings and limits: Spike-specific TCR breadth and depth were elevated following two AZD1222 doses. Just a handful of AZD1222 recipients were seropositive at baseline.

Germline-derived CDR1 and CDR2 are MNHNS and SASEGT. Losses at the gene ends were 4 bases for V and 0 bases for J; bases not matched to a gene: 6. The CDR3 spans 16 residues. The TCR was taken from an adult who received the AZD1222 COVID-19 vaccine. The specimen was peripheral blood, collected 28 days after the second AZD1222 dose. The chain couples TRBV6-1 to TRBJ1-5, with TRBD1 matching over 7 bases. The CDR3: CASSGNRGSSNQPQHF. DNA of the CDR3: TGTGCCAGCAGTGGAAACAGGGGTTCTAGCAATCAGCCCCAGCATTTT.